The following is a T cell receptor beta chain sequence with its context. Other DNA sequences within the sample encode an identical CDR3. Sequencing used immunoSEQ multiplex PCR; TCRdb keeps in-frame clones, though not all of them. The data show roughly 410,000 clones, roughly nine tenths seen once. This sample was taken from a study of blood T cell repertoires in COVID-19. Losses at the gene ends were 0 bases for V and 2 bases for J; bases not matched to a gene: 2. The CDR3 extends over 14 amino acids. Germline-derived CDR1 and CDR2 are SGDLS and YYNGEE. Sequenced input: peripheral blood. The TCR was taken from a man aged 35 to 55 with acute or convalescent COVID-19. The gene calls are TRBV9 and TRBJ2-7, with 7 positions matching TRBD2. In nucleotides, the CDR3 is TGTGCCAGCAGCGTAGGGGGGGGTACCTACGAGCAGTACTTC. Residues: CASSVGGGTYEQYF. Using reference TRBV9 and TRBJ2-7 for the parts outside the CDR3, the full variable domain is DSGVTQTPKHLITATGQRVTLRCSPRSGDLSVYWYQQSLDQGLQFLIQYYNGEERAKGNILERFSAQQFPDLHSELNLSSLELGDSALYFCASSVGGGTYEQYFGPGTRLTVT.